The 9 T cell receptor beta chains below all came from one sample that was sequenced in a study of T cells in Graves' hyperthyroidism and ophthalmopathy. Authors of the study amplified TCR beta CDR3 regions from RNA transcripts. Initially, a first-round RT-PCR of the TCR CDR3 employed the HTBI primer set. TCRdb reanalysed the multiplex PCR reads using MiXCR and keeps one entry per CDR3 protein. This table holds about 560,000 distinct CDR3 sequences, 15% to 20% found once. The sequenced material came from blood. The receptor set was obtained from a woman under 30 with Graves' hyperthyroidism.

This chain uses TRBV20-1 with TRBJ2-5, with D perhaps TRBD2 (6 bases). The CDR3 is 13 residues long. Germline loops: CDR1 DFQATT, CDR2 SNEGSKA (reference sequence). With 6 bases removed from V and 5 bases from J, the gap between germline ends came to 16 bases. For the CDR3, the DNA is TGCAGTGCCCCTCGGGGGAGCCGGGAGACCCAGTACTTC. Encoded protein: CSAPRGSRETQYF.

This clonotype has a handful of counts. The J gene is TRBJ2-2, the V gene TRBV4-3; no clear D. Germline values: CDR1 LGHNA, CDR2 YSLEER. The CDR3 contains 14 residues. V shed 0 bases and J shed 5 bases, with 7 bases lying between them. The CDR3 DNA sequence: TGCGCCAGCAGCCAAGACAAGTTGACCGGGGAGCTGTTTTTT. It yields the protein CASSQDKLTGELFF.

This clonotype was recorded many times. The rearrangement uses TRBV29-1 and TRBJ2-1, with 10 nucleotides matching TRBD1. The CDR3 has 17 amino acids. Germline V CDR1 and CDR2: SQVTM, ANQGSEA. The junction had 16 bases not matched to a gene; V was cut back by 6 bases and J by 5 bases. The CDR3 DNA is TGCAGCGTGGACGGGACAGGGGCCGCAACTTACAACAATGAGCAGTTCTTC. Translation gives CSVDGTGAATYNNEQFF.

The rearrangement links TRBV7-3 to TRBJ2-3, with 11 bases aligning to TRBD2. CDR1 and CDR2 from the germline V gene are SGHTA and FQGTGA. CDR3 length: 16 residues. The trim removed 1 base at V and 8 bases at J, leaving 8 bases unmatched. The CDR3 DNA is TGTGCCAGCAGCTTAATTAGCGGGGGGGCCTCAGGTACGCAGTATTTT. It encodes CASSLISGGASGTQYF.

Note on this clonotype: Since a much larger clone is just one base distant, this may be a read error. The V call is TRBV5-1, the J call TRBJ1-5; D gene unclear. V lost 0 bases and J 5 bases, leaving 6 bases between the germline ends. The CDR3 is 13 residues long. The germline CDR1 and CDR2 sequences are SGHRS and YFSETQ. The CDR3 protein is CASSLDTYQPQHF. The CDR3 nucleotides read TGCGCCAGCAGCTTGGACACCTATCAGCCCCAGCATTTT.

Comments on this clonotype: With a much larger clone just one base away, this may be a read error. The genes are TRBV6-5 and TRBJ2-3, with 8 positions matching TRBD1. Per the germline V gene, CDR1 is MNHEY and CDR2 is SVGAGI. The CDR3 runs 16 residues. For the CDR3, the DNA is TGTGCCAGCAGTTTCGATCAGGGGGCGCCCACAGGTACGCAGTATTTT. Protein product: CASSFDQGAPTGTQYF.

This clonotype has a count of ten or more. The genes are TRBV7-9 and TRBJ2-7; 9 bases match TRBD1. The CDR3 is 17 residues long. The trim removed 4 bases at V and 1 base at J, leaving 11 bases unmatched. CDR1 SEHNR and CDR2 FQNEAQ come from the germline V gene (reference sequence). The CDR3 coding sequence is TGTGCCAGCAGCTCCCCCGCCAAGGACAGGGGTTCCTACGAGCAGTACTTC. As protein: CASSSPAKDRGSYEQYF.

A word on this clonotype: A read error is possible here, since a much larger clone lies one base away. The chain links TRBV7-2 to TRBJ2-7, with D possibly matching TRBD1 (6 bases). Trimming stripped 10 bases from V and 0 bases from J, with 13 bases between. CDR1 and CDR2 (germline): SGHTA, FQGNSA. The CDR3 is made up of 13 amino acids. The CDR3 loop reads CATRGTISYEQYF. CDR3 sequence (DNA): TGTGCCACCAGAGGGACAATCTCCTACGAGCAGTACTTC.

This clonotype was observed a few times. V usage is TRBV19 and J usage is TRBJ2-5, with 9 bases aligning to TRBD1. With 4 bases clipped from V and 5 bases from J, the junction kept 8 bases outside the gene matches. The CDR3 length is 15 residues. Germline V lookup: CDR1 LNHDA, CDR2 SQIVND (reference sequence). The CDR3 region is CASSTRDRAGETQYF. The CDR3 nucleotides are TGTGCCAGTAGTACCCGGGACAGGGCTGGGGAGACCCAGTACTTC.